This T cell receptor beta chain stems from a study of T cell responses to AZD1222 COVID-19 vaccine listed by TCRdb under 2021. Describing the broader study: Because spike-specific TCR depth and breadth did not differ between the two schedules, AZD1222 recipients who got a second dose at roughly 4 weeks were pooled with those who got a second dose at roughly 12 weeks. Trial participants were enrolled into age subgroups of 18-55, 56-69 and 70-plus years, which contained 148, 28 and 57 TCR-sequenced participants, respectively. A total of just over 230 trial participants underwent TCR sequencing, of whom 207 had received two doses of AZD1222 and roughly 26 had received two doses of the MenACWY control vaccine. Overall study outcomes, separate from this receptor: Epitopes outside the regions mutated in the B.1.351 and B.1.1.7 variants were reportedly recognized by nearly half of the unique spike-specific TCRs. After two AZD1222 doses, both the breadth and the depth of spike-specific TCRs were significantly higher than at day 0 and than in MenACWY recipients. In the small 56-69-year group, the increase in depth fell short of significance, most likely because of low power. Vaccine-associated CD4 TCRs spanned the whole spike protein, with dominant responses in regions 160-218 and 743-854. Conclusions about previously exposed vaccinees are limited because only a handful of AZD1222 recipients were SARS-CoV-2 seropositive at baseline. Because no day 14 peak-response samples were available, repertoires were characterized only after the peak T cell response. Most participants were white British and females outnumbered males, and the authors suggested that clonal diversity may have been underestimated.

The CDR3 regions of human TCRbeta chains were subjected to immunosequencing. The study's processing was this. TCRs in the repertoires were compared against a reference library of SARS-CoV-2-specific TCRs that had been generated with the MIRA antigen-specificity platform. Breadth meant the fraction of unique TCRs that were SARS-CoV-2-associated, whereas depth meant the fraction of total T cells that were SARS-CoV-2-associated. Using the MIRA data, every spike-specific TCR was mapped to the spike region that the TCR reacted to and assigned to either a CD4 or a CD8 class. Log10-transformed breadth and depth values were compared by one-way ANOVA with Sidak's multiple comparisons tests. TCRdb limited this immuneACCESS table to in-frame rearrangements with V and J called. A share of clones is missing; checked studies link under half to unresolved V genes, and the rest is unexplained. The V and J calls and clone size are taken from that table; D and trimming were inferred from the DNA. This sample comprises around 96,000 clones, about 88% of them detected only once. The ten largest clones take up 2.8% of the sample.

Turning to this clone: Which antigen it targets is not known. Per-nucleotide qualities are absent, and no much larger clonotype sits a single base away.

V is reduced by 4 bases and J by 0 bases, leaving a spacing of 15 bases between them. The CDR3 contains 16 residues, cysteine and phenylalanine counted. Left in the record is the CDR3 DNA by itself, 48 bases read in frame from the first base. Reading the germline V gene gives CDR1 MGHRA and CDR2 YSYEKL. The sample's time point label, decoded: baseline before first vaccination. Vaccinee samples came from UK trials COV001 and COV002, including a single-blind randomized controlled phase 2/3 trial of AZD1222 (ChAdOx1 nCoV-19) in healthy adults. Trial participant PBMC samples were collected at day 0 and day 28 after the second dose for TCRbeta chain sequencing.

This specimen consisted of peripheral blood, obtained on day 0 of AZD1222 vaccination. This clonotype was sampled from an adult in good health. The rearranged segments are TRBV4-1 and TRBJ1-1; the D segment cannot be called with confidence. Here the CDR3 is given as CASSLGREPMNTEAFF. The nucleotide sequence is TGCGCCAGCAGCCTAGGTAGGGAACCTATGAACACTGAAGCTTTCTTT.